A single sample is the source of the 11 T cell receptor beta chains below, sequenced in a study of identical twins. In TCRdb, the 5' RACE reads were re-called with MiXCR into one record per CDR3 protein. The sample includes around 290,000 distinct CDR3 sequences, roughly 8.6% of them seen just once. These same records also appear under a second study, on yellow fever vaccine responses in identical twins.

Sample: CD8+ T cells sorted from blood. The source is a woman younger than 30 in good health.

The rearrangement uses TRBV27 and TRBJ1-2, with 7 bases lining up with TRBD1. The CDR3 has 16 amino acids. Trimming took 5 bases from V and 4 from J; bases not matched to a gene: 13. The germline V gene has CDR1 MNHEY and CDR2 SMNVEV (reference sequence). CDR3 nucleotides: TGTGCCAGCAGTCCCGGGACAGATGTTCCCATCTATGGCTACACCTTC. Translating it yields CASSPGTDVPIYGYTF.

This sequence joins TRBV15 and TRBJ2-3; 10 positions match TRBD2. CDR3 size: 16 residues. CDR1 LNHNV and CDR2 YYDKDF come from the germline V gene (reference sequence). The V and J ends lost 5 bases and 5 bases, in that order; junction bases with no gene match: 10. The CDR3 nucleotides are TGTGCCACCAGCGGCCGCGAGCGGGAGGGGGGAGATACGCAGTATTTT. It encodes CATSGREREGGDTQYF.

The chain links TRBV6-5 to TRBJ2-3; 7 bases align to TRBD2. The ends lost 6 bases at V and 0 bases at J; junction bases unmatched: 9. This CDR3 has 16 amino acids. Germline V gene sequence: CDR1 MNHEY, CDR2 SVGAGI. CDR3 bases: TGTGCCAGCAGATTAGGACTAGAGGATAGCACAGATACGCAGTATTTT. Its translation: CASRLGLEDSTDTQYF.

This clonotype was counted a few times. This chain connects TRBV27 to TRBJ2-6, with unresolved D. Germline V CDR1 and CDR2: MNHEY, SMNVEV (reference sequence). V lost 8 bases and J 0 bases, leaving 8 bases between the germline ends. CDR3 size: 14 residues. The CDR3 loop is CASRPYSGANVLTF. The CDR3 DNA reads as TGTGCCAGCCGGCCTTACTCTGGGGCCAACGTCCTGACTTTC. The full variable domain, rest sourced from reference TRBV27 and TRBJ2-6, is EAQVTQNPRYLITVTGKKLTVTCSQNMNHEYMSWYRQDPGLGLRQIYYSMNVEVTDKGDVPEGYKVSRKEKRNFPLILESPSPNQTSLYFCASRPYSGANVLTFGAGSRLTVL.

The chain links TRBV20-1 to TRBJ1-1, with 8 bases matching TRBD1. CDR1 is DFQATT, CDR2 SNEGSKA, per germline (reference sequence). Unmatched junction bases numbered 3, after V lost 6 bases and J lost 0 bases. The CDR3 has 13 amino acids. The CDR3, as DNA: TGCAGTGCGCCGGACAGGGTGAACACTGAAGCTTTCTTT. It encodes CSAPDRVNTEAFF.

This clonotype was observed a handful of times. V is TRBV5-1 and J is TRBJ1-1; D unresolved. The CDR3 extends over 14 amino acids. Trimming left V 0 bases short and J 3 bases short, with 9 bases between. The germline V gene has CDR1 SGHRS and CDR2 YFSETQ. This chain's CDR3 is CASSLDVSDTEAFF. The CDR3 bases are TGCGCCAGCAGCTTGGACGTATCGGACACTGAAGCTTTCTTT.

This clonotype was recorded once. The CDR3 sequence is CAISEGSSGSRSVTGELFF. Here the CDR3 DNA reads TGTGCCATCAGTGAGGGGTCTAGCGGGAGTCGGAGTGTTACCGGGGAGCTGTTTTTT. The chain links TRBV10-3 to TRBJ2-2; 10 bases map to TRBD2. V was clipped by 2 bases and J by 5 bases; unmatched bases: 14. Germline V gene sequence: CDR1 ENHRY, CDR2 SYGVKD. The CDR3 sequence is 19 residues long.

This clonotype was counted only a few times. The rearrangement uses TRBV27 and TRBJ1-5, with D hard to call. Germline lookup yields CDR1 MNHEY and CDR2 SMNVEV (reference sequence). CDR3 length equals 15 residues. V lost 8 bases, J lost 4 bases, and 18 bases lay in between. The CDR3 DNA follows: TGTGCCAGCGGGTCAATACAAGCTATGAATCAGCCCCAGCATTTT. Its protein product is CASGSIQAMNQPQHF.

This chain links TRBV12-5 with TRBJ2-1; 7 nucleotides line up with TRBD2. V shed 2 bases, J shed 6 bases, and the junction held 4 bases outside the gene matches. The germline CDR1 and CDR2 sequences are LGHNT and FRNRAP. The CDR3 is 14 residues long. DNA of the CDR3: TGTGCTAGTGGTTTGAACGGGGGGATCAATGAGCAGTTCTTC. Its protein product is CASGLNGGINEQFF.

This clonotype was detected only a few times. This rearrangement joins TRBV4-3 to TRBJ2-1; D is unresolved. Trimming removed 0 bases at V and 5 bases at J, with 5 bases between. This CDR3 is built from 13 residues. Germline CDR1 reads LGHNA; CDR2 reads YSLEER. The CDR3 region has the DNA TGCGCCAGCAGCCAAGATCTTAACAATGAGCAGTTCTTC. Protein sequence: CASSQDLNNEQFF.

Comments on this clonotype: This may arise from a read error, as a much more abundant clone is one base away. CDR3 in DNA: TGTGCCAGCAGTTTTCTTCTCACCGGGGCAGGGGCGCGGGACGGGAACAATGAGCAGTTCTTC. Protein sequence: CASSFLLTGAGARDGNNEQFF. This chain links TRBV12-3 or TRBV12-4 with TRBJ2-1; D possibly matches TRBD1 or TRBD2 (6 bases each). V was clipped by 3 bases and J by 5 bases, with 32 bases between them. The CDR3 runs to 21 residues.